A single sample gave rise to the 9 T cell receptor beta chains below, sequenced in a study of cytomegalovirus exposure and HLA in healthy donors. The primer mix had 60 Vbeta and 13 Jbeta primers. TCRdb keeps only in-frame clones here, not all; method: immunoSEQ multiplex PCR. The sample contains 160,000 or so clones, more than 75% of which appear only once. The material sequenced was PBMCs. These receptors originate from a woman between 18 and 30 years old in good health and CMV-seronegative.

The J gene is TRBJ2-1, the V gene TRBV7-2, with D possibly matching TRBD1 (5 bases). The V end lost 5 bases, the J end lost 9 bases, and 17 bases lay between the germline ends. This CDR3 region has 14 residues. The germline CDR1 and CDR2 sequences are SGHTA and FQGNSA. The CDR3 DNA reads TGTGCCAGCAGCCCCGCAGGGTTCGACGGTGAGCAGTTCTTC. Amino acids: CASSPAGFDGEQFF. The full variable domain, completed using reference TRBV7-2 and TRBJ2-1, is GAGVSQSPSNKVTEKGKDVELRCDPISGHTALYWYRQSLGQGLEFLIYFQGNSAPDKSGLPSDRFSAERTGGSVSTLTIQRTQQEDSAVYLCASSPAGFDGEQFFGPGTRLTVL.

J is TRBJ2-2 and V is TRBV5-8; 10 bases are a match to TRBD1. The CDR3 contains 15 residues. The germline V gene has CDR1 SGHTS and CDR2 YDEGEE. The J segment lost 3 bases and the V segment lost 2 bases, leaving 1 base of the junction unmatched. CDR3 sequence (DNA): TGTGCCAGCAGCTTCGGACAGGGGGACACCGGGGAGCTGTTTTTT. Its translation is CASSFGQGDTGELFF.

The chain joins TRBV28 to TRBJ2-1; the match to TRBD2 covers 9 bases. The germline V gene encodes CDR1 MDHEN and CDR2 SYDVKM. The J segment lost 3 bases and the V segment lost 6 bases, leaving 9 bases of the junction unmatched. The CDR3 loop spans 16 amino acids. The CDR3 sequence: CASRSLGGGGYNEQFF. The CDR3 nucleotides read TGTGCCAGCAGGTCCTTAGGCGGGGGGGGCTACAATGAGCAGTTCTTC.

The chain has TRBV15 and TRBJ2-7, with D maybe TRBD1 (6 bases). Trimming took off 4 bases at V and 6 bases at J, with 16 bases between the two ends. Per the germline V gene, CDR1 is LNHNV and CDR2 is YYDKDF (reference sequence). This CDR3 spans 14 amino acids. The CDR3: CATSITGLAGEQYF. CDR3 coding DNA: TGTGCCACCAGCATCACAGGGTTAGCCGGCGAGCAGTACTTC.

The DNA of the CDR3 is TGTGCCAGCAGCCCCACAGGGGATCCTTATGGCTACACCTTC. It yields the protein CASSPTGDPYGYTF. The V call is TRBV9, the J call TRBJ1-2; 7 nucleotides line up with TRBD1. This CDR3 comprises 14 residues. Germline assignment: CDR1 SGDLS and CDR2 YYNGEE. V lost 4 bases to trimming and J lost 5 bases; unmatched junction nucleotides: 8.

The V gene is TRBV19, the J gene TRBJ2-3; tentative D call: TRBD1 (5 bases). Trimming removed 10 bases from V and 1 base from J, with 21 bases in between. Looked up from germline, CDR1 is LNHDA and CDR2 is SQIVND (reference sequence). CDR3 length equals 16 residues. The CDR3 here is CATQQGSGSRTDTQYF. CDR3 in DNA: TGTGCCACACAGCAGGGTTCTGGGTCCCGCACAGATACGCAGTATTTT.

The V call is TRBV27, the J call TRBJ2-4, with 7 bases that match TRBD2. CDR3 length equals 17 residues. V lost 5 bases, J lost 2 bases, and 12 bases stayed unmatched. Germline V gene lookup returns CDR1 MNHEY and CDR2 SMNVEV (reference sequence). CDR3 residues: CASSPYGGGLTKNIQYF. CDR3 coding DNA: TGTGCCAGCAGTCCTTACGGCGGGGGATTAACCAAAAACATTCAGTACTTC.

Here the CDR3 reads CAWSVEQNTEAFF. The CDR3 DNA reads as TGTGCCTGGAGTGTAGAACAGAACACTGAAGCTTTCTTT. The chain is built from TRBV30 and TRBJ1-1; D ambiguous. V was clipped by 0 bases and J by 1 base, with 6 bases between them. The CDR3 covers 13 residues. The germline CDR1 and CDR2 sequences are GTSNPN and SVGIG (reference sequence).

The V call is TRBV5-1, the J call TRBJ1-2; no firm D call. CDR1 and CDR2 (germline): SGHRS, YFSETQ. V lost 4 bases and J 3 bases, leaving 19 bases between the germline ends. The CDR3 has 16 residues. The CDR3 nucleotides read TGCGCCAGCAGCAAGGGAGGCGGGGAAGGCGACTATGGCTACACCTTC. This gives the protein CASSKGGGEGDYGYTF.